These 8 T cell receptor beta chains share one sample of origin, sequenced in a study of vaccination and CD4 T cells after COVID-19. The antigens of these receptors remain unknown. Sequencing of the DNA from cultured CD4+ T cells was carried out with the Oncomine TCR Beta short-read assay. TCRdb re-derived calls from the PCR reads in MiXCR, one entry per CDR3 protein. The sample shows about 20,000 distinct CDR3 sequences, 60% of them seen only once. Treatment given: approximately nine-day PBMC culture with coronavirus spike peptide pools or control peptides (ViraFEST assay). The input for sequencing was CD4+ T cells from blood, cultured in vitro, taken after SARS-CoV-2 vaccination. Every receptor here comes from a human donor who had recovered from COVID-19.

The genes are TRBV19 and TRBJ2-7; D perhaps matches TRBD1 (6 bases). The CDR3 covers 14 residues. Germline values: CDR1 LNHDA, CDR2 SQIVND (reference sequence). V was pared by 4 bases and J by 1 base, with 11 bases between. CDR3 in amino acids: CASSRSGTSYEQYF. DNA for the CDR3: TGTGCCAGTAGTAGATCCGGGACATCCTACGAGCAGTACTTC.

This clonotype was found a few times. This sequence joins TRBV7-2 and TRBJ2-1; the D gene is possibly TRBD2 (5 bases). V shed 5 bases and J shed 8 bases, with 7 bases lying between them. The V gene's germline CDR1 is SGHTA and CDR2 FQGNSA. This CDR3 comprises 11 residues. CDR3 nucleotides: TGTGCCAGCAGCAGGGAGTATGAGCAGTTCTTC. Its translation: CASSREYEQFF.

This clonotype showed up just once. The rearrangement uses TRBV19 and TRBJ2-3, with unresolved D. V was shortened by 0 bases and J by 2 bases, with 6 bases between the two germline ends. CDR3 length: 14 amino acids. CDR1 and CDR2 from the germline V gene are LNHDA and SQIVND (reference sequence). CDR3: CASSIDSPTDTQYF. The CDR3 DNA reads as TGTGCCAGTAGTATAGACAGCCCCACAGATACGCAGTATTTT.

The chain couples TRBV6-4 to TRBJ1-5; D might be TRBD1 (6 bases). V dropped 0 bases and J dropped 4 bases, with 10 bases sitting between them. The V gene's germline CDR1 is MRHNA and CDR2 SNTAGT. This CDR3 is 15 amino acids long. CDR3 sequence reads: CASSDSGGGNQPQHF. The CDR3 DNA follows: TGTGCCAGCAGTGACTCGGGGGGCGGGAATCAGCCCCAGCATTTT.

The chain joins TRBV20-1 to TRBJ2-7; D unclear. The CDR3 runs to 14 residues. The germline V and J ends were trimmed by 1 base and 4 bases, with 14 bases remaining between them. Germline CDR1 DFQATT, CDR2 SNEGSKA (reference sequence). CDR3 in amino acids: CSARVPTGPYEQYF. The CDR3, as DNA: TGCAGTGCTAGAGTTCCCACGGGCCCATACGAGCAGTACTTC.

The chain's CDR3 is CASSQGRGYGYTF. The CDR3 DNA reads as TGTGCCAGCAGCCAAGGGAGGGGATATGGCTACACCTTC. This chain joins TRBV14 and TRBJ1-2; D may be TRBD1 (5 bases). CDR3 length: 13 residues. The ends were cut back, 1 base at V and 5 bases at J, with 8 bases in the middle. Germline V CDR1 and CDR2: SGHDN, FVKESK.

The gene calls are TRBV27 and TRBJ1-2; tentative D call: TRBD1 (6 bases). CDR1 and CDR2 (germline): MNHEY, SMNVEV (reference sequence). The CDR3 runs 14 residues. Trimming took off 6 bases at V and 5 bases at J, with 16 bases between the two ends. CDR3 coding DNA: TGTGCCAGCAGCCCTAGGGGGGGTGGTTATGGCTACACCTTC. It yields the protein CASSPRGGGYGYTF.

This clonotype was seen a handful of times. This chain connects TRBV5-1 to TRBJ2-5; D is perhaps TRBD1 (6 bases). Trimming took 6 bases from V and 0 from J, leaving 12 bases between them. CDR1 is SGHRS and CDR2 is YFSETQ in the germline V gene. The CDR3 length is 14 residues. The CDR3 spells CASKTGTHQETQYF. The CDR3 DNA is TGCGCCAGCAAAACAGGGACCCACCAAGAGACCCAGTACTTC.